What follows are 30 T cell receptor beta chains derived from one specimen sequenced in a study of beta chain features in type 1 diabetes. Findings and limits, study-wide: There was a moderate but significant shortening of TCRB CDR3s in all four CD4+ subsets of Type 1 diabetes patients.

Every bit of the isolated RNA underwent reverse transcription, so sequencing read expressed TCRB transcripts. The repertoire was sequenced with immunoSEQ multiplex PCR; TCRdb's copy has only in-frame clones and lacks some. The sample includes some 660,000 clones, about 14% of them seen just once. The antigens these receptors bind are not known. The sequencing input was naive CD4+ T cells from blood. These receptors originate from a man aged 18-30 years with type 1 diabetes.

This clone appeared a few times. The chain recombines TRBV11-2 with TRBJ2-5; D not certain. Looked up from germline, CDR1 is SGHAT and CDR2 is FQNNGV. Trimming cost V 4 bases and J 2 bases, with 17 bases left between them. The CDR3 contains 16 residues. The CDR3 spells CASSSNSWYYQETQYF. Written as DNA, the CDR3 is TGTGCCAGCAGCTCAAATTCATGGTACTATCAAGAGACCCAGTACTTC.

This clone has just a few counts. Additional DNA sequences in this sample encode the identical CDR3. The chain is built from TRBV5-1 and TRBJ1-1; D possibly corresponds to TRBD1 (5 bases). Germline CDR1 reads SGHRS; CDR2 reads YFSETQ. The CDR3 totals 13 residues. The V and J ends lost 2 bases and 1 base respectively, with 6 bases between them. The CDR3 loop is CASSFQGNTEAFF. The CDR3 coding sequence is TGCGCCAGCAGCTTTCAGGGGAACACTGAAGCTTTCTTT.

A few counts support this clone. This sequence joins TRBV5-1 and TRBJ2-6; the D is unclear. The germline CDR1 and CDR2 sequences are SGHRS and YFSETQ. CDR3 length: 14 amino acids. The V gene lost 9 bases and the J gene lost 1 base, with 11 bases spanning the gap. CDR3 loop: CATQVGSGANVLTF. The CDR3, as DNA: TGCGCCACCCAAGTCGGGTCTGGGGCCAACGTCCTGACTTTC.

The chain links TRBV28 to TRBJ2-1, with 11 bases matching TRBD1. This CDR3 has 15 residues. J was trimmed by 8 bases and V by 4 bases; bases with no gene match: 7. Germline CDR1 reads MDHEN; CDR2 reads SYDVKM. The CDR3 DNA reads TGTGCCAGCAGTTACCGGGACAGGGGGATCTATGAGCAGTTCTTC. Amino acids: CASSYRDRGIYEQFF.

The genes are TRBV9 and TRBJ2-5; unclear D gene. Per germline, CDR1 SGDLS and CDR2 YYNGEE. V lost 4 bases and J 2 bases, leaving 12 bases between the germline ends. The CDR3 sequence is 14 residues long. CDR3 nucleotide sequence: TGTGCCAGCAGCACGTCCCTGCGGCAAGAGACCCAGTACTTC. As protein: CASSTSLRQETQYF.

This clone has more than one count but fewer than ten. The chain links TRBV29-1 to TRBJ1-2; 7 positions match TRBD1. In germline, CDR1 is SQVTM, CDR2 ANQGSEA. The V segment lost 4 bases and the J segment 8 bases; nucleotides outside the gene matches: 13. This CDR3 region has 14 residues. The CDR3 DNA follows: TGCAGCGTTGGTGGGACAGCCTCAATCTGGGGCTACACCTTC. The encoded protein is CSVGGTASIWGYTF.

This clone showed up just a few times. The chain employs TRBV6-6 and TRBJ2-3, with D perhaps matching TRBD1 (7 bases). This CDR3 is built from 15 residues. Trimming took 2 bases from V and 2 from J, leaving 11 bases between them. Germline-derived CDR1 and CDR2 are MNHNY and SVGAGI (reference sequence). The CDR3 region has the DNA TGTGCCAGCAGTTACGCGGGACAGTTCACAGATACGCAGTATTTT. Protein sequence: CASSYAGQFTDTQYF.

Here the CDR3 reads CASSQQTGDYNEQFF. The CDR3 coding sequence is TGTGCCAGCAGCCAGCAGACAGGGGACTACAATGAGCAGTTCTTC. The J gene is TRBJ2-1, the V gene TRBV4-2; 8 positions agree with TRBD1. Per germline, CDR1 LGHNA and CDR2 YNFKEQ. V lost 3 bases to trimming and J lost 3 bases; unmatched junction nucleotides: 4. CDR3 length: 15 residues.

This clone was seen a handful of times. Other nucleotide sequences from this sample produce the same CDR3. The chain couples TRBV4-3 to TRBJ2-5; TRBD1 aligns across 10 bases. V lost 1 base and J lost 5; bases outside the gene matches: 1. Germline CDR1 LGHNA, CDR2 YSLEER. The CDR3 spans 14 residues. The CDR3 DNA sequence: TGCGCCAGCAGCCAAGGGACAGGGGGGGAGACCCAGTACTTC. It specifies CASSQGTGGETQYF.

With respect to this clone: Other nucleotide sequences in the sample specify the same CDR3. The chain joins TRBV28 to TRBJ2-3; D call uncertain. V gave up 2 bases and J gave up 5 bases, with 2 bases separating them. The germline CDR1 and CDR2 sequences are MDHEN and SYDVKM. The CDR3 is 11 amino acids. The CDR3 DNA reads TGTGCCAGCAGTTTAAGAGATACGCAGTATTTT. Translating gives CASSLRDTQYF.

The V call is TRBV11-2, the J call TRBJ2-5, with 9 bases aligning to TRBD2. Germline V gives CDR1 SGHAT, CDR2 FQNNGV. The CDR3 has 16 amino acids. Trimming at V came to 1 base and at J to 2 bases, leaving 5 bases not matched to a gene. In nucleotides, the CDR3 is TGTGCCAGCAGCTTAGGGGAGACTAGCGGACAAGAGACCCAGTACTTC. Encoded protein: CASSLGETSGQETQYF.

This clone was recorded a few times. CDR3 residues: CASRNDRSGGQETQYF. For the CDR3, the DNA is TGTGCCAGCCGCAATGATCGGAGCGGGGGACAAGAGACCCAGTACTTC. The rearrangement joins TRBV5-6 to TRBJ2-5; 8 positions agree with TRBD2. CDR3 length: 16 residues. CDR1 and CDR2 from the germline V gene are SGHDT and YYEEEE. J lost 2 bases, V lost 7 bases, and 13 bases had no gene match.

The table lists this clone with a few counts. The chain couples TRBV20-1 to TRBJ2-7; D is unresolved. CDR1 is DFQATT, CDR2 SNEGSKA, per germline (reference sequence). V shed 3 bases and J shed 3 bases, with 6 bases lying between them. The CDR3 has 11 amino acids. Here the CDR3 reads CSARVNYEQYF. In DNA, the CDR3 is TGCAGTGCTAGGGTAAACTACGAGCAGTACTTC.

This sequence joins TRBV5-1 and TRBJ1-6, with D uncertain. CDR3 length equals 16 residues. Trimming stripped 0 bases from V and 9 bases from J, with 16 bases between. CDR1 and CDR2 from the germline V gene are SGHRS and YFSETQ. The CDR3 DNA reads as TGCGCCAGCAGCTTGGAAGCGGTACGTCCGGTTTCACCCCTCCACTTT. It translates to CASSLEAVRPVSPLHF.

This chain joins TRBV11-2 and TRBJ2-5; the match to TRBD2 covers 10 bases. The CDR3 has 16 amino acids. V was clipped by 7 bases and J by 3 bases; unmatched bases: 11. Germline CDR1 SGHAT, CDR2 FQNNGV. CDR3 protein: CASTEVRLAGEETQYF. The CDR3 DNA follows: TGTGCCAGCACCGAAGTGAGGCTAGCGGGAGAAGAGACCCAGTACTTC.

This clone occurred a few times. The chain has TRBV18 and TRBJ2-6, with TRBD2 matching 8 bases. Germline CDR1 and CDR2: KGHSH and LQKENI. CDR3 length: 17 amino acids. Trimming took 1 base from V and 0 from J; bases not matched to a gene: 2. The chain's CDR3 is CASSPRSGSSGANVLTF. CDR3 coding DNA: TGTGCCAGCTCACCACGGAGCGGGAGCTCTGGGGCCAACGTCCTGACTTTC. Filled out from reference TRBV18 and TRBJ2-6, the complete variable domain reads NAGVMQNPRHLVRRRGQEARLRCSPMKGHSHVYWYRQLPEEGLKFMVYLQKENIIDESGMPKERFSAEFPKEGPSILRIQQVVRGDSAAYFCASSPRSGSSGANVLTFGAGSRLTVL.

This clone has a handful of counts. CDR3 coding DNA: TGTGCCTGGACAGGGGGCTGGATGAACACTGAAGCTTTCTTT. Translated, it gives CAWTGGWMNTEAFF. The chain has TRBV30 and TRBJ1-1; 8 bases align to TRBD1. The CDR3 length is 14 residues. Germline CDR1 and CDR2: GTSNPN and SVGIG (reference sequence). Trimming took 4 bases from V and 0 from J; bases not matched to a gene: 4.

The genes are TRBV5-1 and TRBJ2-5, with TRBD2 matching over 11 bases. V trimming: 2 bases; J trimming: 6 bases; junction bases outside the gene matches: 6. The germline gives CDR1 SGHRS, CDR2 YFSETQ. The CDR3 length is 15 residues. The CDR3 DNA is TGCGCCAGCAGCTTAAATAGCGGGAGGGAGAAGACCCAGTACTTC. It is translated as CASSLNSGREKTQYF. The full variable domain, completed using reference TRBV5-1 and TRBJ2-5, is KAGVTQTPRYLIKTRGQQVTLSCSPISGHRSVSWYQQTPGQGLQFLFEYFSETQRNKGNFPGRFSGRQFSNSRSEMNVSTLELGDSALYLCASSLNSGREKTQYFGPGTRLLVL.

This chain joins TRBV30 and TRBJ2-6; TRBD2 is a possible D gene (5 bases). There are 15 residues in the CDR3. With 1 base removed from V and 0 bases from J, the gap between germline ends came to 7 bases. The germline CDR1 and CDR2 sequences are GTSNPN and SVGIG (reference sequence). The CDR3 spells CAWSGETSGANVLTF. CDR3 DNA: TGTGCCTGGAGTGGGGAGACCTCTGGGGCCAACGTCCTGACTTTC. The variable domain in full, completed from reference TRBV30 and TRBJ2-6, reads SQTIHQWPATLVQPVGSPLSLECTVEGTSNPNLYWYRQAAGRGLQLLFYSVGIGQISSEVPQNLSASRPQDRQFILSSKKLLLSDSGFYLCAWSGETSGANVLTFGAGSRLTVL.

The chain employs TRBV18 and TRBJ2-7; D perhaps matches TRBD1 (6 bases). The germline V gene encodes CDR1 KGHSH and CDR2 LQKENI. The V end lost 0 bases, the J end lost 2 bases, and 8 bases lay between the germline ends. This CDR3 has 14 residues. The CDR3 DNA follows: TGTGCCAGCTCACCACCCGGACAGCCCTACGAGCAGTACTTC. Translating gives CASSPPGQPYEQYF.

The V call is TRBV9, the J call TRBJ2-1; unclear D gene. V lost 0 bases and J lost 15, with 4 bases in between. CDR1 and CDR2 from the germline V gene are SGDLS and YYNGEE. This CDR3 has 9 residues. This CDR3 is CASSVDGFF. The CDR3 coding sequence is TGTGCCAGCAGCGTAGATGGGTTCTTC.

The chain employs TRBV5-6 and TRBJ2-3; 7 nucleotides agree with TRBD1. Germline V gene lookup returns CDR1 SGHDT and CDR2 YYEEEE. The CDR3 has 15 residues. V shed 2 bases, J shed 9 bases, and the junction held 12 bases outside the gene matches. CDR3 in amino acids: CASSFTQGEVRTQYF. The CDR3 nucleotides are TGTGCCAGCAGCTTCACCCAGGGGGAAGTGCGGACGCAGTATTTT.

This chain links TRBV25-1 with TRBJ2-1, with D perhaps matching TRBD1 (5 bases). The CDR3 loop spans 12 amino acids. Germline CDR1 reads MGHDK; CDR2 reads SYGVNS. Trimming left V 5 bases short and J 9 bases short, with 11 bases between. CDR3 sequence (DNA): TGTGCCAGCAGTTGGGGCCTTAGTGAGCAGTTCTTC. It specifies CASSWGLSEQFF. Looking up the rest from reference TRBV25-1 and TRBJ2-1 gives the full variable domain: EADIYQTPRYLVIGTGKKITLECSQTMGHDKMYWYQQDPGMELHLIHYSYGVNSTEKGDLSSESTVSRIRTEHFPLTLESARPSHTSQYLCASSWGLSEQFFGPGTRLTVL.

The chain employs TRBV7-2 and TRBJ1-6, with unresolved D. The CDR3 length is 12 residues. CDR1 is SGHTA and CDR2 is FQGNSA in the germline V gene. With 5 bases removed from V and 9 bases from J, the gap between germline ends came to 8 bases. The CDR3 DNA is TGTGCCAGCAGCCCAAGAGCTTCACCCCTCCACTTT. Its protein product is CASSPRASPLHF. Complete variable domain (other parts from reference TRBV7-2 and TRBJ1-6): GAGVSQSPSNKVTEKGKDVELRCDPISGHTALYWYRQSLGQGLEFLIYFQGNSAPDKSGLPSDRFSAERTGGSVSTLTIQRTQQEDSAVYLCASSPRASPLHFGNGTRLTVT.

In regard to this clone: An end of the junction differs from the germline gene, which may be a read error. The chain joins TRBV7-7 to TRBJ2-1; D is perhaps TRBD2 (5 bases). CDR3 length: 14 residues. Per the germline V gene, CDR1 is SSHAT and CDR2 is FNYEAQ (reference sequence). The CDR3 loop reads CASSLGWVASEQFF. The CDR3 DNA sequence: TGTGCTAGCAGCTTAGGATGGGTAGCGAGTGAGCAGTTCTTC.

The J gene is TRBJ2-1, the V gene TRBV10-3; 8 nucleotides agree with TRBD1. The V and J ends lost 2 bases and 4 bases, in that order; junction bases with no gene match: 13. The germline V gene has CDR1 ENHRY and CDR2 SYGVKD. The CDR3 covers 18 residues. This chain's CDR3 is CAISEVLGVQGDYNEQFF. Here the CDR3 DNA reads TGTGCCATCAGTGAGGTTCTCGGGGTACAGGGGGATTACAATGAGCAGTTCTTC.

This clone turned up a few times. The chain recombines TRBV9 with TRBJ2-2; TRBD2 matches 7 bases. Trimming removed 4 bases from V and 7 bases from J; junction bases left unmatched: 4. The V gene's germline CDR1 is SGDLS and CDR2 YYNGEE. There are 13 residues in the CDR3. The CDR3 sequence: CASSTRGIGELFF. In DNA, the CDR3 is TGTGCCAGCAGCACGCGGGGGATCGGGGAGCTGTTTTTT.

This clone was counted only a few times. V gene TRBV2 combines with J gene TRBJ1-2; no reliable D call. The germline V gene encodes CDR1 SNHLY and CDR2 FYNNEI. This CDR3 is built from 16 residues. Between the trimmed V and J ends, which lost 4 bases and 4 bases, there was a span of 19 bases. The CDR3 region is CASSGSAQIGVYGYTF. The CDR3 DNA follows: TGTGCCAGCAGTGGGTCCGCACAGATCGGGGTCTATGGCTACACCTTC.

There are a few counts of this clone. A junction end diverges from the germline sequence, so it may reflect a read error. This sequence joins TRBV7-3 and TRBJ2-1; D is ambiguous. The CDR3 is 15 amino acids. Per germline, CDR1 SGHTA and CDR2 FQGTGA. In DNA, the CDR3 is TGTGCCAGCAGCGATCGGCAAGGCTCCGACAATGAGCAGTTCTTC. Residues: CASSDRQGSDNEQFF.

This clone has only a few counts. The chain couples TRBV7-9 to TRBJ2-3; the match to TRBD1 covers 11 bases. CDR1 and CDR2 from the germline V gene are SEHNR and FQNEAQ (reference sequence). CDR3 length: 14 residues. V was pared by 3 bases and J by 6 bases, with 2 bases of the junction left unmatched. In DNA form, the CDR3 reads TGTGCCAGCAGCTTCGGACAGGGGGCGGATACGCAGTATTTT. Its protein is CASSFGQGADTQYF. The full variable domain, its missing parts supplied by reference TRBV7-9 and TRBJ2-3, is DTGVSQNPRHKITKRGQNVTFRCDPISEHNRLYWYRQTLGQGPEFLTYFQNEAQLEKSRLLSDRFSAERPKGSFSTLEIQRTEQGDSAMYLCASSFGQGADTQYFGPGTRLTVL.